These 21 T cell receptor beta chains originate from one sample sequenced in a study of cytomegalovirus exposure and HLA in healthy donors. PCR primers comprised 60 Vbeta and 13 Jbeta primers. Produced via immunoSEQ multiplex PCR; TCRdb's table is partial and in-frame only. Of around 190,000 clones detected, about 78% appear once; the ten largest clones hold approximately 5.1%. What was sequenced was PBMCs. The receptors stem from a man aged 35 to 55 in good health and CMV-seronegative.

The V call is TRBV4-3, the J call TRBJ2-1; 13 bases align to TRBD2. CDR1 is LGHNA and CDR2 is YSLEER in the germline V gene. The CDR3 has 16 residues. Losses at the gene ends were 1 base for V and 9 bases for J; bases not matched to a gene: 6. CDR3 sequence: CASSQALAGGRREQFF. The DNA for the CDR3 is TGCGCCAGCAGCCAAGCACTAGCGGGGGGGCGTCGTGAGCAGTTCTTC.

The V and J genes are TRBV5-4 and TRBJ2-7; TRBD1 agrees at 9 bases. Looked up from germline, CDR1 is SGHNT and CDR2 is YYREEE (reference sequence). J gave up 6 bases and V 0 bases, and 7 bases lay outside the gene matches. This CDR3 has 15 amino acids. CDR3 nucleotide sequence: TGTGCCAGCAGCTTGGATCTGGGACAGGGTCTCGAGCAGTACTTC. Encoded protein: CASSLDLGQGLEQYF. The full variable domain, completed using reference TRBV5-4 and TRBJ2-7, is ETGVTQSPTHLIKTRGQQVTLRCSSQSGHNTVSWYQQALGQGPQFIFQYYREEENGRGNFPPRFSGLQFPNYSSELNVNALELDDSALYLCASSLDLGQGLEQYFGPGTRLTVT.

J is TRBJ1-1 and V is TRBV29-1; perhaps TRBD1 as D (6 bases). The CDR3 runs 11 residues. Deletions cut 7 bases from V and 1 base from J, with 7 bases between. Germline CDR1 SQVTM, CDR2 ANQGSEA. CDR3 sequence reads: CSGGQNTEAFF. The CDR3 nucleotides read TGCAGCGGGGGACAGAACACTGAAGCTTTCTTT.

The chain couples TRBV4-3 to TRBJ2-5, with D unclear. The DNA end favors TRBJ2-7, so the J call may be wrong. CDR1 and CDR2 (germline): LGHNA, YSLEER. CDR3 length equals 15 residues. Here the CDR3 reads CASSPSEASSYEQYF. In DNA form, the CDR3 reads TGCGCCAGCAGCCCCTCAGAGGCGAGCTCCTACGAGCAGTACTTC.

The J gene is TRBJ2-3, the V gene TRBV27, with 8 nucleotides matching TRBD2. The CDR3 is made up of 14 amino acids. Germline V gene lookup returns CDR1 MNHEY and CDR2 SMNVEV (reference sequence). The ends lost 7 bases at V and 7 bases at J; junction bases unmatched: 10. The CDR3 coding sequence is TGTGCCAGCACTCCCAGCGGGGGCCTTTATACGCAGTATTTT. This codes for CASTPSGGLYTQYF.

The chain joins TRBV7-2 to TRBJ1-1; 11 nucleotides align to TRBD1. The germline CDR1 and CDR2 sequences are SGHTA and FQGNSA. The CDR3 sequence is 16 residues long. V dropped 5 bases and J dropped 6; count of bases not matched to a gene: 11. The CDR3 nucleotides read TGTGCCAGCAGCGACCGGGACAGGGGGAGTTACGCTGAAGCTTTCTTT. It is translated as CASSDRDRGSYAEAFF.

The CDR3 here is CASSPLQGIGELFF. The CDR3 coding sequence is TGTGCCAGCAGCCCACTTCAGGGTATCGGGGAGCTGTTTTTT. This chain connects TRBV7-3 to TRBJ2-2, with D tentatively TRBD1 (5 bases). Germline V CDR1 and CDR2: SGHTA, FQGTGA. Deletions cut 5 bases from V and 7 bases from J, with 14 bases between. This CDR3 has 14 amino acids.

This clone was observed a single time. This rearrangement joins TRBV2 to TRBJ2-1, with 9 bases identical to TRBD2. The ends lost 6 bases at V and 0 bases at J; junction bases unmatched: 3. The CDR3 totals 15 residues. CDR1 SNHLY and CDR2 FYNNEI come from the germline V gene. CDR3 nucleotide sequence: TGTGCCAGCAGCTTTAGCGGGGGCTCCTACAATGAGCAGTTCTTC. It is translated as CASSFSGGSYNEQFF. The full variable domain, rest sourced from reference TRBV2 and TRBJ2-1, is EPEVTQTPSHQVTQMGQEVILRCVPISNHLYFYWYRQILGQKVEFLVSFYNNEISEKSEIFDDQFSVERPDGSNFTLKIRSTKLEDSAMYFCASSFSGGSYNEQFFGPGTRLTVL.

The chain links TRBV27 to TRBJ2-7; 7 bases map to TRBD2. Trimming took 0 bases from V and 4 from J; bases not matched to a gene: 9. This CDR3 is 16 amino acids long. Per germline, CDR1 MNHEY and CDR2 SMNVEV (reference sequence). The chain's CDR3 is CASSLSRSSGTYEQYF. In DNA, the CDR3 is TGTGCCAGCAGTTTATCGAGGTCTAGCGGAACTTACGAGCAGTACTTC.

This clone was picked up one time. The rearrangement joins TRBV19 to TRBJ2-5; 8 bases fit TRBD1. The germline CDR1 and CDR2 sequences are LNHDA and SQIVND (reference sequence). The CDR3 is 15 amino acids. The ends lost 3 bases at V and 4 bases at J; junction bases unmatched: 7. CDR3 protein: CASSIGQGAGETQYF. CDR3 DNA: TGTGCCAGTAGTATTGGGCAGGGGGCGGGAGAGACCCAGTACTTC.

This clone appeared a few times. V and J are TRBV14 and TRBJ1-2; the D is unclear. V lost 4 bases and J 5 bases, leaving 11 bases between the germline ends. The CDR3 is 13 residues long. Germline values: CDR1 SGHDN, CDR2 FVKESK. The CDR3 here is CASSREAKYGYTF. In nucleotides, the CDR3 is TGTGCCAGCAGCCGAGAAGCGAAGTATGGCTACACCTTC.

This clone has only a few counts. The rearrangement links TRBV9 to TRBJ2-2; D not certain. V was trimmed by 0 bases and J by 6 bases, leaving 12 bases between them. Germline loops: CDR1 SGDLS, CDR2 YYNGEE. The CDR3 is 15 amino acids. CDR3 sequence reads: CASSVAIGEAGELFF. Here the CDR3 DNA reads TGTGCCAGCAGCGTAGCTATCGGAGAGGCCGGGGAGCTGTTTTTT.

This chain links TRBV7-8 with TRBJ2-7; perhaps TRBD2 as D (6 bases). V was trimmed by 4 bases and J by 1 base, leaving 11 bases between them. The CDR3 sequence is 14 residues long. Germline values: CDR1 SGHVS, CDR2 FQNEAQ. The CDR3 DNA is TGTGCCAGCAGCTCCGGCGGAGGGTCCTACGAGCAGTACTTC. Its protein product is CASSSGGGSYEQYF.

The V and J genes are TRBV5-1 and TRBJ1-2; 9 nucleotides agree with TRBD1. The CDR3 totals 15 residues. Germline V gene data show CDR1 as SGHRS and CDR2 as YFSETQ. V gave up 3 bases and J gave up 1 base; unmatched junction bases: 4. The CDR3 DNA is TGCGCCAGCAGCTCCGGGACAGGGTATAACTATGGCTACACCTTC. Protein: CASSSGTGYNYGYTF. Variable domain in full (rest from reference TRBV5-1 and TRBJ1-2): KAGVTQTPRYLIKTRGQQVTLSCSPISGHRSVSWYQQTPGQGLQFLFEYFSETQRNKGNFPGRFSGRQFSNSRSEMNVSTLELGDSALYLCASSSGTGYNYGYTFGSGTRLTVV.

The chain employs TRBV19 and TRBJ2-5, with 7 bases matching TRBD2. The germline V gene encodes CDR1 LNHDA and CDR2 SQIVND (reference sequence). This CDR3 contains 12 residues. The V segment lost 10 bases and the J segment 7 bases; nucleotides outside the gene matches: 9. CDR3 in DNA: TGTGCCACCCAGTTAGGGGAGGGGACCCAGTACTTC. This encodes CATQLGEGTQYF. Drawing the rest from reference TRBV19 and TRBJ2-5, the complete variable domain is DGGITQSPKYLFRKEGQNVTLSCEQNLNHDAMYWYRQDPGQGLRLIYYSQIVNDFQKGDIAEGYSVSREKKESFPLTVTSAQKNPTAFYLCATQLGEGTQYFGPGTRLLVL.

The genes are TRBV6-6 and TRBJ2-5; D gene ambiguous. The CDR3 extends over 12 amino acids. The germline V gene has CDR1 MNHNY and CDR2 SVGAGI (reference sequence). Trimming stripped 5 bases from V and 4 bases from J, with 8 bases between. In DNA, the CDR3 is TGTGCCAGCAGTCTTCGAGGAGAGACCCAGTACTTC. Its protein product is CASSLRGETQYF.

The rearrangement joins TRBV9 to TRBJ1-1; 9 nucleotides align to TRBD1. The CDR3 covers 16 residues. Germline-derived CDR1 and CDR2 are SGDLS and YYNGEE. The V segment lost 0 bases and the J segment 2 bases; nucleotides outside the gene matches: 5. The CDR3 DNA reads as TGTGCCAGCAGCGTAGACGGGACAGGGTTCAACACTGAAGCTTTCTTT. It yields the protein CASSVDGTGFNTEAFF. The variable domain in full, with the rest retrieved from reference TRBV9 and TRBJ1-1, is DSGVTQTPKHLITATGQRVTLRCSPRSGDLSVYWYQQSLDQGLQFLIQYYNGEERAKGNILERFSAQQFPDLHSELNLSSLELGDSALYFCASSVDGTGFNTEAFFGQGTRLTVV.

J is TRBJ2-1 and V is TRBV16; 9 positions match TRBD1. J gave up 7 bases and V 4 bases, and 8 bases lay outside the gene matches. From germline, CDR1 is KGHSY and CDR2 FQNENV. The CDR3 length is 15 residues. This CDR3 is CASSRHRGQGNEQFF. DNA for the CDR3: TGTGCCAGCAGCCGCCACAGGGGACAGGGTAATGAGCAGTTCTTC.

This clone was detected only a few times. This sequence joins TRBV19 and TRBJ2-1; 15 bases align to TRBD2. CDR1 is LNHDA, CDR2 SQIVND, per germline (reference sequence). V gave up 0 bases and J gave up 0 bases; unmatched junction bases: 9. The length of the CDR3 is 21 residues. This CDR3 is CASSIDPGLAGGPSSYNEQFF. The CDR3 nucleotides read TGTGCCAGTAGTATAGATCCGGGACTAGCGGGAGGTCCGAGCTCCTACAATGAGCAGTTCTTC.

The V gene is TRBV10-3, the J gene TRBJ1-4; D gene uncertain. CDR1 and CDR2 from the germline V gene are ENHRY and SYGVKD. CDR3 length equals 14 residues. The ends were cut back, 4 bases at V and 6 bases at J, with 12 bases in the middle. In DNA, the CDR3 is TGTGCCATCAGTGGTAGCGGAGAGGATGAAAAACTGTTTTTT. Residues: CAISGSGEDEKLFF.

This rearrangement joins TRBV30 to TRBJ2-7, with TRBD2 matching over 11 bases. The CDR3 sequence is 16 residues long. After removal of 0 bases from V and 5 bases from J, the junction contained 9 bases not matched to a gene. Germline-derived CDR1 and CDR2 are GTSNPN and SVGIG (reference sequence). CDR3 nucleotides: TGTGCCTGGAGTGTACAGGGTAGCGGGAGGGCCAACGAGCAGTACTTC. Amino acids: CAWSVQGSGRANEQYF.